Listed below are T cell receptor beta chains from one sample, sequenced in a study of control samples from healthy donors and cancer patients. Profiled with immunoSEQ multiplex PCR; TCRdb holds only in-frame clones, not every one. The repertoire holds 390,000 or so clones, with around nine tenths as singletons. What was sequenced was PBMCs. Receptor source: a man aged 35 to 55 with head and neck cancer. The CDR3 runs from the conserved cysteine through the conserved F or W. A D gene is named only where the DNA matches it firmly. Size tells how often a clone was seen (once, few, many) or the class of an expanded clone, and some rows leave it out.

d_gene: -; v_gene: TRBV19; abundance: -; j_gene: TRBJ1-5; CDR3nt: TGTGCCAGTAGTATGGGGAGGGATCAGCCCCAGCATTTT; CDR3aa: CASSMGRDQPQHF
d_gene: TRBD1; v_gene: TRBV3-1/TRBV3-2; abundance: -; j_gene: TRBJ2-3; CDR3nt: TGTGCCAGCAGTCAGGACAGGGGAATAGATACGCAGTATTTT; CDR3aa: CASSQDRGIDTQYF
d_gene: -; v_gene: TRBV7-2; abundance: -; j_gene: TRBJ2-1; CDR3nt: TGTGCCAGCAGCGGGACTCCGCCTTACAATGAGCAGTTCTTC; CDR3aa: CASSGTPPYNEQFF
d_gene: -; v_gene: TRBV18; abundance: -; j_gene: TRBJ2-1; CDR3nt: TGTGCCAGCTCACCATCGGATGAGCAGTTCTTC; CDR3aa: CASSPSDEQFF
d_gene: -; v_gene: TRBV4-2; abundance: -; j_gene: TRBJ1-1; CDR3nt: TGTGCCAGCAGCCGCGAAATAAGGGTAGACACTGAAGCTTTCTTT; CDR3aa: CASSREIRVDTEAFF
d_gene: -; v_gene: TRBV29-1; abundance: -; j_gene: TRBJ2-3; CDR3nt: TGCAGCGTCCAGCCAGGAGCGGCCACAGATACGCAGTATTTT; CDR3aa: CSVQPGAATDTQYF
d_gene: -; v_gene: TRBV7-2; abundance: once; j_gene: TRBJ2-1; CDR3nt: TGTGCCAGCAGCTTAGTAGCGTCGGGGCCCGAGCAGTTCTTC; CDR3aa: CASSLVASGPEQFF
d_gene: -; v_gene: TRBV7-3; abundance: -; j_gene: TRBJ2-6; CDR3nt: TGTGCCAGCAGCCCCGAGGTCTCTGGGGCCAACGTCCTGACTTTC; CDR3aa: CASSPEVSGANVLTF
d_gene: -; v_gene: TRBV10-2; abundance: -; j_gene: TRBJ2-2; CDR3nt: TGCGCCAGCAGTGGAATAATAGCGGCCACCGGGGAGCTGTTTTTT; CDR3aa: CASSGIIAATGELFF
d_gene: -; v_gene: TRBV19; abundance: -; j_gene: TRBJ2-7; CDR3nt: TGTGCCAGTAGTCCTCGACAGGACTTATTACCCGAGCAGTACTTC; CDR3aa: CASSPRQDLLPEQYF
d_gene: -; v_gene: TRBV11-3; abundance: few; j_gene: TRBJ2-7; CDR3nt: TGTGCCAGCAGCGGAACCCTAAAGAGTGGCGAGCAGTACTTC; CDR3aa: CASSGTLKSGEQYF
d_gene: TRBD1; v_gene: TRBV11-2; abundance: -; j_gene: TRBJ1-1; CDR3nt: TGTGCCAGCAGCTTAAAACAGGGGGCGTTTGGGAACACTGAAGCTTTCTTT; CDR3aa: CASSLKQGAFGNTEAFF
d_gene: TRBD1; v_gene: TRBV28; abundance: -; j_gene: TRBJ2-5; CDR3nt: TGTGCCAGCAGGGCGGACAGGGGGCTAGAGACCCAGTACTTC; CDR3aa: CASRADRGLETQYF
d_gene: TRBD1; v_gene: TRBV7-6; abundance: -; j_gene: TRBJ1-4; CDR3nt: TGTGCCAGCAGCTCACTCCGGGACAGGGGGGTCTCTCCCCGAAAACTGTTTTTT; CDR3aa: CASSSLRDRGVSPRKLFF
d_gene: -; v_gene: TRBV28; abundance: once; j_gene: TRBJ1-5; CDR3nt: TGTGCCAGCATGGAGCTAGGACGCAATCAGCCCCAGCATTTT; CDR3aa: CASMELGRNQPQHF
d_gene: -; v_gene: TRBV28; abundance: few; j_gene: TRBJ2-2; CDR3nt: TGTGCCTCAATACAGGGCGGGAACACCGGGGAGCTGTTTTTT; CDR3aa: CASIQGGNTGELFF
d_gene: -; v_gene: TRBV27; abundance: -; j_gene: TRBJ2-5; CDR3nt: TGTGCCAGCAGTTTACCCGGGGAGACCCAGTACTTC; CDR3aa: CASSLPGETQYF
d_gene: -; v_gene: TRBV2; abundance: -; j_gene: TRBJ1-5; CDR3nt: TGTGCCAGCAAAGGGCAGGGCCAGCCCCAGCATTTT; CDR3aa: CASKGQGQPQHF
d_gene: -; v_gene: TRBV27; abundance: once; j_gene: TRBJ1-5; CDR3nt: TGTGCCAGCAGTTCAGGGAGCCAGCCCCAGCATTTT; CDR3aa: CASSSGSQPQHF
d_gene: -; v_gene: TRBV27; abundance: -; j_gene: TRBJ2-3; CDR3nt: TGTGCCAGCAGGAGGAGCGGGCCTACCACAGATACGCAGTATTTT; CDR3aa: CASRRSGPTTDTQYF
d_gene: -; v_gene: TRBV19; abundance: -; j_gene: TRBJ1-1; CDR3nt: TGTGCCAGTAGTATCGACAGGTCGTCGACTGAAGCTTTCTTT; CDR3aa: CASSIDRSSTEAFF
d_gene: -; v_gene: TRBV7-8; abundance: -; j_gene: TRBJ1-5; CDR3nt: TGTGCCAGCACCGAACGCGGCAATCAGCCCCAGCATTTT; CDR3aa: CASTERGNQPQHF
d_gene: -; v_gene: TRBV12-3/TRBV12-4; abundance: -; j_gene: TRBJ2-7; CDR3nt: TGTGCCAGCAGTTTAGTGACTACGGGTGAGCAGTACTTC; CDR3aa: CASSLVTTGEQYF
d_gene: TRBD1; v_gene: TRBV4-3; abundance: -; j_gene: TRBJ2-3; CDR3nt: TGCGCCAGCAGCCGAGAGCAGGGGGCGTCAGATACGCAGTATTTT; CDR3aa: CASSREQGASDTQYF
d_gene: -; v_gene: TRBV19; abundance: -; j_gene: TRBJ1-4; CDR3nt: TGTGCCCGACACGACAGGCCGGAAAAACTGTTTTTT; CDR3aa: CARHDRPEKLFF
d_gene: -; v_gene: TRBV5-4; abundance: -; j_gene: TRBJ1-5; CDR3nt: TGTGCCAGCAGCTTTCCAGGGAGGACAAGACAGCCCCAGCATTTT; CDR3aa: CASSFPGRTRQPQHF
d_gene: TRBD2; v_gene: TRBV29-1; abundance: -; j_gene: TRBJ2-2; CDR3nt: TGCAGCGGAACAAGCGGGAGGGCCACCGGGGAGCTGTTTTTT; CDR3aa: CSGTSGRATGELFF
d_gene: -; v_gene: TRBV7-3; abundance: -; j_gene: TRBJ2-6; CDR3nt: TGTGCCAGCAGCTTCCGTTGGGGCGCTGGGGCCAACGTCCTGACTTTC; CDR3aa: CASSFRWGAGANVLTF